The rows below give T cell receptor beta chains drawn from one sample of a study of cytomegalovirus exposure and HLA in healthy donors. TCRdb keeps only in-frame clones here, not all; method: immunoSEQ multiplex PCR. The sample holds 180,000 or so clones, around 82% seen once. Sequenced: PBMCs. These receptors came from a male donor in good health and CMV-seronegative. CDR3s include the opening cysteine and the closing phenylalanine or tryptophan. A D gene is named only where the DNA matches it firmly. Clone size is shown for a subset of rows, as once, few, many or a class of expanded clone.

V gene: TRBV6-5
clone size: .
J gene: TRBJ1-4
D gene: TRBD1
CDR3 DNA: TGTGCCAGCAGGGGATGGACAGGGGACGAAAAACTGTTTTTT
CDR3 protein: CASRGWTGDEKLFF

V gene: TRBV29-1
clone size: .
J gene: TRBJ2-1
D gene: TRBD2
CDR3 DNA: TGCAGCGCCGGGCCCAGTAGCGGGAGAGGTTCCTACAATGAGCAGTTCTTC
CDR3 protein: CSAGPSSGRGSYNEQFF

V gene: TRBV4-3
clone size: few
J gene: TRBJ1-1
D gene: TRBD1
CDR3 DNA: TGCGCCGGCTCCCCAAGGGGGCGCTTTTGCCCTGAAGCTTTCTTT
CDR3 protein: CAGSPRGRFCPEAFF

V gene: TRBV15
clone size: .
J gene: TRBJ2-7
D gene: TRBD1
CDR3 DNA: TGTGCCACCAGGAATAGGACAGGGTCCTACGAGCAGTACTTC
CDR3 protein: CATRNRTGSYEQYF

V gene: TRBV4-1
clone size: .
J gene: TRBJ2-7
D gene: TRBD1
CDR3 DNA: TGCGCCAGCAGCCGCCTCGCACGGGACAGGGTCGAGCAGTACTTC
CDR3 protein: CASSRLARDRVEQYF

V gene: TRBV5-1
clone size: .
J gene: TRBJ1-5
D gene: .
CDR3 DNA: TGCGCCAGCAGCTTGGCCTGGCGAGGGTATAGCAATCAGCCCCAGCATTTT
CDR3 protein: CASSLAWRGYSNQPQHF

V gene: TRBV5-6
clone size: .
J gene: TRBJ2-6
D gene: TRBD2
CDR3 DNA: TGTGCCAGCAGCTTGGCCGGGGGGGCTGGGGCCAACGTCCTGACTTTC
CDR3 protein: CASSLAGGAGANVLTF

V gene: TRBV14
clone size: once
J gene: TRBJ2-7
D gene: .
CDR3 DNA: TGTGCCAGCAGCCAACGCGCCAAGGACTCCTACGAGCAGTACTTC
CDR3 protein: CASSQRAKDSYEQYF

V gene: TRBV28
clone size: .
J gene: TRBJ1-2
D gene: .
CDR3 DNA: TGTGCCAGCAGTTCAACAGGAGCCGGTCCTAGCTATGGCTACACCTTC
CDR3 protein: CASSSTGAGPSYGYTF

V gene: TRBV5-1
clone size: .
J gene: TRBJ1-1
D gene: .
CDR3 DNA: TGCGCCAGCAGCTTGGCTGACACTGAAGCTTTCTTT
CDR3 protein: CASSLADTEAFF

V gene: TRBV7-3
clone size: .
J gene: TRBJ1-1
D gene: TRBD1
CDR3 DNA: TGTGCCAGCAGTTTGAACAGGGGGGTGAAAGGTGGAAGAGGGACTGAAGCTTTCTTT
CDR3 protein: CASSLNRGVKGGRGTEAFF

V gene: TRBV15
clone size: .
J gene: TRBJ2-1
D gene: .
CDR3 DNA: TGTGCCACCAGCAGAGCGCAGGGGGAGCAGTTCTTC
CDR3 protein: CATSRAQGEQFF

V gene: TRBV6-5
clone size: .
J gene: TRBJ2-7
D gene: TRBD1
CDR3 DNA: TGTGCCAGCAGTGGGCAGACAGGGCCCTACGAGCAGTACTTC
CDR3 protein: CASSGQTGPYEQYF

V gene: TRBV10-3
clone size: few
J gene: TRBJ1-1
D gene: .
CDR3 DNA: TGTGCCATCACTTCTCAGGGGACTGAAGCTTTCTTT
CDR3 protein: CAITSQGTEAFF

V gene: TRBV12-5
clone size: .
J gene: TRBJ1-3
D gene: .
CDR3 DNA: TGTGCTAGTGGTTTGCTCGGCAGGGGCTCTGGAAACACCATATATTTT
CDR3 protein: CASGLLGRGSGNTIYF

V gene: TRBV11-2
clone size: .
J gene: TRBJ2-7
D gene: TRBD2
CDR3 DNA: TGTGCCAGCAGCTTAGATATGGTAGCGGGGCTCTACGAGCAGTACTTC
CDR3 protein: CASSLDMVAGLYEQYF

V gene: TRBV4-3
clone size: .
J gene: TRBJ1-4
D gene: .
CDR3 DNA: TGCGCCAGCAGCCAAGTTACGAGGCAGCATGAAAAACTGTTTTTT
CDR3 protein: CASSQVTRQHEKLFF

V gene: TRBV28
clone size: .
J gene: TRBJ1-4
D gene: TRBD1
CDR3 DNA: TGTGCCAGCAGCTCACAGGGGCCGACAACTAATGAAAAACTGTTTTTT
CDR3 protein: CASSSQGPTTNEKLFF

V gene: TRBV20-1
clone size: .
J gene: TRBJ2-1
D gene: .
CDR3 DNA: TGCAGTGCTAGAGAACAGGAAGAGCAGTTCTTC
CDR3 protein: CSAREQEEQFF

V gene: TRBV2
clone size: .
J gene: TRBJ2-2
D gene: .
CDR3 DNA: TGTGCCAGCAGTCCTACAGGGCTGAACACCGGGGAGCTGTTTTTT
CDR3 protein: CASSPTGLNTGELFF

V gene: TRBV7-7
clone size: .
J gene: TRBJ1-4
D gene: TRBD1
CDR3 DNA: TGTGCCAGCAGCCCCCACACAGGGGGAGGTGAAAAACTGTTTTTT
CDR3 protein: CASSPHTGGGEKLFF

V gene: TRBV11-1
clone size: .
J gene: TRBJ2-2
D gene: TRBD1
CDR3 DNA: TGTGCCAGCAGCTTAAGGACAGGGTATGGCGGGGAGCTGTTTTTT
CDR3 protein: CASSLRTGYGGELFF